The 24 T cell receptor beta chains in this list originate from one sample, sequenced in a study of blood T cell repertoires in COVID-19. Assay used: immunoSEQ multiplex PCR; TCRdb lists only in-frame clones, some missing. The repertoire includes approximately 350,000 clones, about 89% of them detected once, and around 1.2% sits in the top ten. Sequenced input: peripheral blood. These receptors were obtained from a man aged 40-55 years with acute or convalescent COVID-19.

This sequence joins TRBV25-1 and TRBJ2-7; no reliable D call. Germline CDR1 MGHDK, CDR2 SYGVNS. Trimming cost V 4 bases and J 4 bases, with 8 bases left between them. The CDR3 is 12 residues long. The CDR3 sequence is CASSVTGYEQYF. CDR3 bases: TGTGCCAGCAGTGTAACCGGTTACGAGCAGTACTTC.

The rearrangement links TRBV24-1 to TRBJ1-6, with 9 bases aligning to TRBD1. V shed 6 bases, J shed 9 bases, and the junction held 2 bases outside the gene matches. Germline assignment: CDR1 KGHDR and CDR2 SFDVKD. There are 13 residues in the CDR3. The CDR3, as DNA: TGTGCCACCAGTCCGGGACAGGGTTCACCCCTCCACTTT. It encodes CATSPGQGSPLHF.

The chain employs TRBV4-3 and TRBJ1-4, with a weak D call TRBD1 (6 bases). The CDR3 runs to 16 residues. Germline assignment: CDR1 LGHNA and CDR2 YSLEER. With 3 bases removed from V and 2 bases from J, the gap between germline ends came to 13 bases. This CDR3 reads CASSQKVRGTNEKLFF. The CDR3 bases are TGCGCCAGCAGCCAGAAAGTTAGGGGGACTAATGAAAAACTGTTTTTT.

The rearrangement uses TRBV11-2 and TRBJ2-7, with D tentatively TRBD1 (6 bases). Germline V gives CDR1 SGHAT, CDR2 FQNNGV. This CDR3 is built from 15 residues. Trimming stripped 4 bases from V and 2 bases from J, with 15 bases between. The CDR3 sequence is CASSSLRDKTYEQYF. The CDR3 nucleotides are TGTGCCAGCAGCTCGCTCCGGGACAAGACCTACGAGCAGTACTTC.

The chain combines TRBV19 with TRBJ1-5; D is unclear. Germline V lookup: CDR1 LNHDA, CDR2 SQIVND (reference sequence). The CDR3 extends over 13 amino acids. V was trimmed by 10 bases and J by 4 bases, leaving 14 bases between them. CDR3 region: CATSEHRNQPQHF. The CDR3 nucleotides read TGTGCCACCTCCGAGCACCGAAATCAGCCCCAGCATTTT. The full variable domain, rest sourced from reference TRBV19 and TRBJ1-5, is DGGITQSPKYLFRKEGQNVTLSCEQNLNHDAMYWYRQDPGQGLRLIYYSQIVNDFQKGDIAEGYSVSREKKESFPLTVTSAQKNPTAFYLCATSEHRNQPQHFGDGTRLSIL.

This rearrangement joins TRBV6-5 to TRBJ1-1; D is unresolved. Trimming removed 0 bases at V and 7 bases at J, with 12 bases between. The CDR3 covers 14 residues. Germline V CDR1 and CDR2: MNHEY, SVGAGI. CDR3 nucleotide sequence: TGTGCCAGCAGTTACTCGAGCACGAAAATTGAAGCTTTCTTT. It codes for CASSYSSTKIEAFF.

The chain recombines TRBV7-6 with TRBJ2-7; TRBD2 matches at 10 bases. CDR3 length equals 15 residues. Looked up from germline, CDR1 is SGHVS and CDR2 is FNYEAQ. V trimming: 5 bases; J trimming: 2 bases; junction bases outside the gene matches: 6. The CDR3 bases are TGTGCCAGCAGCCTCCGGACTAGCGGCCCCTACGAGCAGTACTTC. Translated, it gives CASSLRTSGPYEQYF.

This chain uses TRBV5-1 with TRBJ1-5; D remains ambiguous. Between the trimmed V and J ends, which lost 3 bases and 6 bases, there was a span of 16 bases. Germline V gives CDR1 SGHRS, CDR2 YFSETQ. The CDR3 contains 15 residues. The CDR3 region is CASSWTPGDGQPQHF. The CDR3 DNA reads as TGCGCCAGCAGCTGGACTCCAGGCGATGGTCAGCCCCAGCATTTT.

The chain employs TRBV6-6 and TRBJ1-3, with D possibly being TRBD1 (5 bases). The germline V gene encodes CDR1 MNHNY and CDR2 SVGAGI (reference sequence). With 2 bases removed from V and 4 bases from J, the gap between germline ends came to 12 bases. This CDR3 has 15 residues. CDR3 nucleotides: TGTGCCAGCAGTTACACACAAGGGGTAGGAAACACCATATATTTT. Residues: CASSYTQGVGNTIYF.

This clone came up a few times. DNA of the CDR3: TGCGCCAGCAGCTCCCTCGGACAGGAAAAAAACATTCAGTACTTC. Protein product: CASSSLGQEKNIQYF. This chain uses TRBV5-1 with TRBJ2-4; TRBD1 matches at 7 bases. This CDR3 has 15 residues. CDR1 is SGHRS, CDR2 YFSETQ, per germline. With V trimmed by 3 bases and J by 4 bases, 7 bases remained unmatched.

This clone was recorded once. The chain is built from TRBV4-2 and TRBJ2-1, with TRBD2 matching over 10 bases. The CDR3 contains 16 residues. After removal of 4 bases from V and 7 bases from J, the junction contained 10 bases not matched to a gene. Germline V gene data show CDR1 as LGHNA and CDR2 as YNFKEQ. CDR3 region: CASSPRLAGEGNEQFF. CDR3 sequence (DNA): TGTGCCAGCAGCCCACGCCTAGCGGGAGAAGGGAATGAGCAGTTCTTC.

Here the CDR3 DNA reads TGTGCCTGGAGTCCGGGACAGGGGGCGGGTGAGCAGTACTTC. It is translated as CAWSPGQGAGEQYF. The gene calls are TRBV30 and TRBJ2-7; TRBD1 agrees at 12 bases. The germline V gene has CDR1 GTSNPN and CDR2 SVGIG (reference sequence). The CDR3 has 14 amino acids. The ends lost 2 bases at V and 7 bases at J; junction bases unmatched: 6.

This chain connects TRBV11-1 to TRBJ2-1; 9 bases line up with TRBD1. The CDR3 sequence is 15 residues long. V lost 3 bases and J lost 4; bases outside the gene matches: 4. Per the germline V gene, CDR1 is SGHAT and CDR2 is FQDESV (reference sequence). DNA for the CDR3: TGTGCCAGCAGCTTGACAGGGGGTGTTTACAATGAGCAGTTCTTC. Translating gives CASSLTGGVYNEQFF.

This chain uses TRBV5-5 with TRBJ1-2; TRBD1 aligns across 10 bases. V trimming: 2 bases; J trimming: 8 bases; junction bases outside the gene matches: 9. The CDR3 runs 15 residues. Looked up from germline, CDR1 is SGHKS and CDR2 is YYEKEE (reference sequence). The CDR3 protein is CASSFGRTGGEGYTF. CDR3 DNA sequence: TGTGCCAGCAGCTTCGGCCGGACAGGGGGTGAGGGCTACACCTTC.

The chain combines TRBV9 with TRBJ2-3, with TRBD2 as a possible D gene (6 bases). The germline gives CDR1 SGDLS, CDR2 YYNGEE. Deletions cut 0 bases from V and 1 base from J, with 18 bases between. The length of the CDR3 is 18 residues. CDR3 protein: CASSVGASRRGGTDTQYF. In nucleotides, the CDR3 is TGTGCCAGCAGCGTAGGGGCTAGCCGGAGGGGTGGCACAGATACGCAGTATTTT.

J is TRBJ2-7 and V is TRBV6-2 or TRBV6-3, with TRBD1 identical over 8 bases. The CDR3 spans 13 residues. After removal of 4 bases from V and 4 bases from J, the junction contained 3 bases not matched to a gene. Germline V lookup: CDR1 MNHEY, CDR2 SVGEGT. CDR3 in amino acids: CASSSGGTYEQYF. Here the CDR3 DNA reads TGTGCCAGCAGTTCAGGGGGCACTTACGAGCAGTACTTC.

This clone was observed a few times. This chain joins TRBV12-3 or TRBV12-4 and TRBJ1-1; TRBD1 might be the D (6 bases). CDR3 size: 13 residues. V was pared by 4 bases and J by 5 bases, with 11 bases between. The CDR3 sequence is CASSSSDSTEAFF. The CDR3 DNA sequence: TGTGCCAGCAGTTCGTCGGACAGTACTGAAGCTTTCTTT.

This clone was seen a single time. The gene calls are TRBV28 and TRBJ1-1; D gene unclear. The CDR3 has 14 residues. The V gene lost 7 bases and the J gene lost 0 bases, with 12 bases spanning the gap. Germline V gene lookup returns CDR1 MDHEN and CDR2 SYDVKM. The CDR3 reads CASTPPGMNTEAFF. The DNA for the CDR3 is TGTGCCAGCACCCCTCCAGGCATGAACACTGAAGCTTTCTTT.

The chain is built from TRBV20-1 and TRBJ2-3; 13 bases are shared with TRBD2. CDR1 and CDR2 from the germline V gene are DFQATT and SNEGSKA (reference sequence). CDR3 length equals 15 residues. V was pared by 3 bases and J by 6 bases, with 6 bases of the junction left unmatched. The CDR3 loop is CSASGLAGAGDTQYF. The CDR3 DNA reads TGCAGTGCTAGTGGACTAGCGGGGGCCGGGGATACGCAGTATTTT.

This chain joins TRBV7-9 and TRBJ1-1; possibly TRBD1 for D (5 bases). This CDR3 has 12 residues. The V end was cut by 5 bases, the J end by 5 bases, with 9 bases between. Germline lookup yields CDR1 SEHNR and CDR2 FQNEAQ (reference sequence). CDR3 loop: CASSPRVTEAFF. The CDR3 DNA is TGTGCCAGCAGCCCCAGGGTAACTGAAGCTTTCTTT.

This chain joins TRBV28 and TRBJ1-1; possible D gene TRBD1, 6 bases. The ends were cut back, 6 bases at V and 6 bases at J, with 17 bases in the middle. The CDR3 totals 14 residues. Germline-derived CDR1 and CDR2 are MDHEN and SYDVKM. This CDR3 is CASRTPGAASEAFF. The CDR3 nucleotides are TGTGCCAGCAGAACCCCAGGGGCCGCCTCTGAAGCTTTCTTT.

As for this clone: At the DNA level, this CDR3 is encoded by other sequences in the same sample as well. The gene calls are TRBV7-2 and TRBJ1-1; D might be TRBD1 (5 bases). The CDR3 has 14 residues. Deletions cut 3 bases from V and 1 base from J, with 9 bases between. Germline-derived CDR1 and CDR2 are SGHTA and FQGNSA. CDR3 bases: TGTGCCAGCAGCTTGGGTACAGGGAACACTGAAGCTTTCTTT. This gives the protein CASSLGTGNTEAFF.

The gene calls are TRBV2 and TRBJ2-2; D may be TRBD2 (6 bases). Trimming left V 7 bases short and J 4 bases short, with 19 bases between. Germline assignment: CDR1 SNHLY and CDR2 FYNNEI. CDR3 length equals 16 residues. The CDR3 here is CASIRAGRPITGELFF. CDR3 nucleotide sequence: TGTGCCAGCATACGAGCGGGTAGACCAATCACCGGGGAGCTGTTTTTT.

Only a few counts were recorded for this clone. J is TRBJ1-2 and V is TRBV6-4, with D uncertain. This CDR3 has 13 residues. Germline loops: CDR1 MRHNA, CDR2 SNTAGT. Trimming cost V 3 bases and J 11 bases, with 16 bases left between them. CDR3 nucleotides: TGTGCCAGCAGTGAAGAGGCGGGGTGGGGTTACACCTTC. This translates into CASSEEAGWGYTF.